This T cell receptor (beta chain) stems from a study of T cell responses to AZD1222 COVID-19 vaccine. TCRdb's copy holds only in-frame clones and misses some; the assay was immunoSEQ multiplex PCR. The table lists approximately 84,000 clones, approximately 85% of them singletons. This receptor was obtained from an adult who received the AZD1222 COVID-19 vaccine. Sequenced here: peripheral blood, sampled 28 days after the second AZD1222 dose.

CDR3 loop: CASTMQGAGYTF. CDR3 DNA: TGTGCCAGCACAATGCAGGGGGCTGGCTACACCTTC. The chain combines TRBV27 with TRBJ1-2; 8 bases map to TRBD1. The length of the CDR3 is 12 residues. From germline, CDR1 is MNHEY and CDR2 SMNVEV (reference sequence). Unmatched junction bases numbered 5, after V lost 7 bases and J lost 7 bases.